This T cell receptor beta chain emerged from a study of T cell responses to AZD1222 COVID-19 vaccine. Overall study results and limits: Targets within unmutated variant regions were reportedly found for nearly half of spike-specific TCRs.

Losses at the gene ends were 5 bases for V and 5 bases for J; bases not matched to a gene: 9. The germline gives CDR1 SEHNR, CDR2 FQNEAQ (reference sequence). The CDR3 spans 15 residues. About this clone itself: Its specificity is not known.

Produced via immunoSEQ multiplex PCR; TCRdb's table is partial and in-frame only. The table has around 160,000 clones, 88% seen once. The origin of this receptor is an adult in good health. The chain links TRBV7-9 to TRBJ2-3; 8 bases are shared with TRBD1. The sample here was peripheral blood, taken on day 0 of AZD1222 vaccination. CDR3 nucleotides: TGTGCCAGCAGCGCTAGGACAGGGTCAGGAGATACGCAGTATTTT. Its translation: CASSARTGSGDTQYF.